This TCR beta chain was recovered during a study of shared clonotypes between healthy human individuals. Turning to the study itself: Sampling drew on donors who were a couple of women and a few men aged 18 to 49.

Data came from immunoSEQ multiplex PCR; TCRdb stores just in-frame clones and leaves some out. Altogether 950,000 to 1,300,000 clones are present, around 74% being singletons, with the ten largest covering around 1.5%. The CDR3 contains 15 residues. This clone was observed a handful of times. Its matching antigen is unknown. Study-level findings and limits: Memory subsets had estimated richness that was generally smaller than that of naive subsets. Among donors, clonotype sharing was expected to be affected by sequencing depth.

Sequencing was carried out using memory CD4+ T cells sorted from blood. Documented subset: CD45RA-negative fraction. This clonotype was obtained from a man aged 18 to 35 in good health. V and J are TRBV21-1 and TRBJ2-3; the DNA was not compared with TRBD2, the D call given in the table. TRBV21-1 is described as a pseudogene. The CDR3 here is CATIAGGPGTDTQYF. DNA for the CDR3: TGTGCCACCATAGCGGGAGGGCCGGGGACAGATACGCAGTATTTT.